These T cell receptor beta chains were read from a single sample in a study of T-cell reconstitution after alpha-beta-depleted transplantation in children. MiXCR, applied by TCRdb to the PCR reads, yields one record per CDR3 protein. This table holds 250,000 to 350,000 distinct CDR3 sequences, 9.9% found once. The sample was PBMCs from the stem cell graft donor, taken from the stem cell graft. These receptor sequences come from a human donor who donated a stem cell graft to a child with SCID. CDR3s include the opening cysteine and the closing phenylalanine or tryptophan. The D gene is left open where the match is weak. Rows give clone size only sometimes, using once, few, many, or a class for an expanded clone.

D	V	J	size	DNA	CDR3
NA	TRBV24-1	TRBJ2-7	many	TGTGCCACCAGTGCCGGACAGAGCGAGCAGTACTTC	CATSAGQSEQYF
NA	TRBV6-1	TRBJ2-5	many	TGTGCCAGCAGTGAATGGCACGGGACCTCCCAAGAGACCCAGTACTTC	CASSEWHGTSQETQYF
NA	TRBV20-1	TRBJ2-7	many	TGCAGTGCGTCACGGGACCGCTCCTACGAGCAGTACTTC	CSASRDRSYEQYF
NA	TRBV12-3/TRBV12-4	TRBJ2-2	NA	TGTGCCAGCAGTCCTATCCGGGACCTGGTCGGGGAGCTGTTTTTT	CASSPIRDLVGELFF
NA	TRBV10-3	TRBJ2-7	many	TGTGCCATCAGTGGGACTGAGGCCTTGGAGCAGTACTTC	CAISGTEALEQYF
TRBD2	TRBV7-7	TRBJ2-1	few	TGTGCCAGCAGCGGTGGACTAGCTCCCAATGAGCAGTTCTTC	CASSGGLAPNEQFF
TRBD2	TRBV12-3/TRBV12-4	TRBJ2-1	NA	TGTGCCAGCAGTTTGGGGGGGGGAATTAGTGAGCAGTTCTTC	CASSLGGGISEQFF
TRBD2	TRBV5-1	TRBJ2-1	NA	TGCGCCAGCAGCGGACTAGCGGGGGCCGATGAGCAGTTCTTC	CASSGLAGADEQFF
NA	TRBV6-5	TRBJ1-1	few	TGTGCCAGCAGTTACTCGGTTCGCCAGGGGAACACTGAAGCTTTCTTT	CASSYSVRQGNTEAFF
NA	TRBV27	TRBJ1-2	few	TGTGCCAGCAGTGTCAGGAGGAACTATGGCTACACCTTC	CASSVRRNYGYTF
TRBD2	TRBV3-1	TRBJ2-1	many	TGTGCCAGCAGCCAAGAAGTCTGGGGGGGTGAGCAGTTCTTC	CASSQEVWGGEQFF
NA	TRBV7-9	TRBJ2-2	few	TGTGCCAGCACCCCGGGGCCCTCGAACACCGGGGAGCTGTTTTTT	CASTPGPSNTGELFF
NA	TRBV7-2	TRBJ1-4	NA	TGTGCCAGCAGCTACAGGACGAGCCTTGTCGAAAAACTGTTTTTT	CASSYRTSLVEKLFF
NA	TRBV20-1	TRBJ2-7	NA	TGCAGTGCTAAAAGAGACAGGGCAGGGACTAGCTACGAGCAGTACTTC	CSAKRDRAGTSYEQYF
TRBD1	TRBV5-1	TRBJ2-4	many	TGCGCCAGCAGCTTCGGACAGGGATCAAACATTCAGTACTTC	CASSFGQGSNIQYF
NA	TRBV9	TRBJ2-2	few	TGTGCCAGCAGCGGGGCCCCCTCGAGCGGAAGCACCGGGGAGCTGTTTTTT	CASSGAPSSGSTGELFF
TRBD1	TRBV12-3/TRBV12-4	TRBJ2-2	few	TGTGCCAGCAGTTTAGACAGGGGGCCCACCGGGGAGCTGTTTTTT	CASSLDRGPTGELFF
NA	TRBV2	TRBJ2-6	NA	TGTGCCAGCAGTGTCGCGGGCGCTGGGGCCAACGTCCTGACTTTC	CASSVAGAGANVLTF
NA	TRBV6-5	TRBJ1-4	NA	TGTGCCAGCAGTTCATCCCACACCCATGAAAAACTGTTTTTT	CASSSSHTHEKLFF
NA	TRBV5-1	TRBJ1-1	many	TGTGCCAGCAGTTTAGTACTGAACACTGAAGCTTTCTTT	CASSLVLNTEAFF
NA	TRBV7-9	TRBJ1-1	few	TGTGCCAGCAGCTTCGGCCTCTGGATGAACACTGAAGCTTTCTTT	CASSFGLWMNTEAFF
TRBD1	TRBV7-3	TRBJ2-1	few	TGTGCCAGCAGCCCAACCGGGACAGAAAACAATGAGCAGTTCTTC	CASSPTGTENNEQFF
NA	TRBV12-5	TRBJ1-2	few	TGTGCTAGTGGTCCCGGACTTTCTGGCTACACCTTC	CASGPGLSGYTF
NA	TRBV7-7	TRBJ2-2	NA	TGTGCTAGCAGCTTAGGCGAGTCCACCGGGGAGCTGTTTTTT	CASSLGESTGELFF
NA	TRBV7-9	TRBJ1-5	NA	TGTGCCAGCAGCGATTCCAGTCAGCCCCAGCATTTT	CASSDSSQPQHF
NA	TRBV9	TRBJ1-1	many	TGTGCCAGCAGCGTAGGATCAGGGTGGAGTGGGAACACTGAAGCTTTCTTT	CASSVGSGWSGNTEAFF